The 30 T cell receptor beta chains presented below share a single source sample, sequenced in a study of T cell changes during pregnancy in multiple sclerosis. Method: immunoSEQ multiplex PCR; TCRdb's copy keeps in-frame clones and lacks some. Of around 25,000 clones listed, roughly 90% are singletons. The specimen was CD8+ T cells from peripheral blood mononuclear cells, collected in the third trimester of pregnancy. The receptors shown here come from a female donor in good health, enrolled as a control in a pregnancy study.

The V and J genes are TRBV27 and TRBJ1-1; 7 bases are a match to TRBD1. Germline CDR1 is MNHEY and CDR2 is SMNVEV (reference sequence). The length of the CDR3 is 15 residues. V lost 8 bases, J lost 5 bases, and 14 bases stayed unmatched. CDR3 sequence: CASRHKTGTATEAFF. CDR3 coding DNA: TGTGCCAGCCGACACAAAACCGGGACAGCGACTGAAGCTTTCTTT.

The count of this clone is one. The rearrangement links TRBV11-2 to TRBJ2-7, with TRBD1 matching 7 bases. The J segment lost 0 bases and the V segment lost 5 bases, leaving 4 bases of the junction unmatched. The CDR3 has 14 amino acids. CDR1 and CDR2 from the germline V gene are SGHAT and FQNNGV. This chain's CDR3 is CASSPWDSSYEQYF. In DNA, the CDR3 is TGTGCCAGCAGCCCCTGGGACAGCTCCTACGAGCAGTACTTC.

In its sample, this clone was seen once. The gene calls are TRBV27 and TRBJ2-7; 9 nucleotides agree with TRBD1. Looked up from germline, CDR1 is MNHEY and CDR2 is SMNVEV (reference sequence). The CDR3 totals 14 residues. V was clipped by 3 bases and J by 4 bases; unmatched bases: 4. In DNA form, the CDR3 reads TGTGCCAGCAGTTTCGGGACAGGGAGGTACGAGCAGTACTTC. Translated: CASSFGTGRYEQYF.

J is TRBJ2-7 and V is TRBV14; D is unresolved. The CDR3 contains 14 residues. The V gene's germline CDR1 is SGHDN and CDR2 FVKESK. V dropped 4 bases and J dropped 5 bases, with 15 bases sitting between them. CDR3 sequence reads: CASSPPFSVHEQYF. DNA of the CDR3: TGTGCCAGCAGCCCCCCGTTTAGTGTCCACGAGCAGTACTTC.

The chain uses TRBV4-1 and TRBJ2-7; D unclear. From germline, CDR1 is MGHRA and CDR2 YSYEKL. The CDR3 contains 13 residues. V dropped 0 bases and J dropped 7 bases, with 10 bases sitting between them. CDR3 protein: CASSQELVAEQYF. CDR3 nucleotides: TGCGCCAGCAGCCAAGAACTGGTTGCGGAGCAGTACTTC.

The chain carries TRBV5-1 and TRBJ2-3; TRBD2 aligns across 10 bases. With V trimmed by 4 bases and J by 2 bases, 10 bases remained unmatched. Per the germline V gene, CDR1 is SGHRS and CDR2 is YFSETQ. This CDR3 comprises 17 residues. The DNA for the CDR3 is TGCGCCAGCAGCCCGGAGACTAGCGGGCTATCCACAGATACGCAGTATTTT. Translation gives CASSPETSGLSTDTQYF. Together with reference TRBV5-1 and TRBJ2-3, the CDR3 gives the full variable domain: KAGVTQTPRYLIKTRGQQVTLSCSPISGHRSVSWYQQTPGQGLQFLFEYFSETQRNKGNFPGRFSGRQFSNSRSEMNVSTLELGDSALYLCASSPETSGLSTDTQYFGPGTRLTVL.

The V and J genes are TRBV19 and TRBJ1-2; the match to TRBD1 covers 9 bases. V lost 3 bases, J lost 4 bases, and 9 bases stayed unmatched. CDR1 LNHDA and CDR2 SQIVND come from the germline V gene (reference sequence). This CDR3 spans 16 amino acids. The CDR3 coding sequence is TGTGCCAGTAGTATCGGGGGACAGGGTACGATCTATGGCTACACCTTC. The encoded protein is CASSIGGQGTIYGYTF.

This clone appeared a single time. This rearrangement joins TRBV27 to TRBJ2-5; D gene uncertain. CDR1 and CDR2 (germline): MNHEY, SMNVEV (reference sequence). The CDR3 length is 13 residues. Trimming removed 1 base at V and 2 bases at J, with 5 bases between. CDR3 loop: CASSLYQQETQYF. The CDR3 region has the DNA TGTGCCAGCAGTTTATATCAGCAAGAGACCCAGTACTTC.

J is TRBJ2-1 and V is TRBV7-8, with 14 bases matching TRBD2. This CDR3 spans 16 amino acids. Germline V CDR1 and CDR2: SGHVS, FQNEAQ. Trimming at V came to 5 bases and at J to 5 bases, leaving 5 bases not matched to a gene. The CDR3 sequence is CASSRLAGGPNNEQFF. CDR3 in DNA: TGTGCCAGCAGCCGACTAGCGGGAGGGCCGAACAATGAGCAGTTCTTC.

The V call is TRBV14, the J call TRBJ2-7, with a tentative D call TRBD1 (6 bases). The CDR3 totals 15 residues. Trimming pared 4 bases from V and 2 bases from J, leaving 15 bases between. CDR1 and CDR2 from the germline V gene are SGHDN and FVKESK. This CDR3 is CASSRTGRYTYEQYF. CDR3 bases: TGTGCCAGCAGCCGCACAGGGAGATACACCTACGAGCAGTACTTC.

The rearrangement uses TRBV27 and TRBJ1-1; D is perhaps TRBD1 (5 bases). Trimming shortened V by 6 bases and J by 4 bases, and 15 bases separated the two germline ends. This CDR3 contains 14 residues. The germline CDR1 and CDR2 sequences are MNHEY and SMNVEV (reference sequence). CDR3 residues: CASSLSGGGTEAFF. CDR3 nucleotide sequence: TGTGCCAGCAGCCTATCTGGGGGGGGCACTGAAGCTTTCTTT.

This clone was detected only a few times. The genes are TRBV6-1 and TRBJ2-1; possibly TRBD1 for D (5 bases). V was shortened by 5 bases and J by 2 bases, with 13 bases between the two germline ends. Per the germline V gene, CDR1 is MNHNS and CDR2 is SASEGT. The CDR3 runs to 15 residues. CDR3: CASSPTENPYNEQFF. CDR3 in DNA: TGTGCCAGCAGTCCGACAGAGAACCCCTACAATGAGCAGTTCTTC.

This clone has more than one count but fewer than ten. This chain connects TRBV5-1 to TRBJ1-1; D is undetermined. Germline V gene sequence: CDR1 SGHRS, CDR2 YFSETQ. This CDR3 region has 11 residues. The V and J ends lost 0 bases and 14 bases respectively, with 11 bases between them. The CDR3 DNA follows: TGCGCCAGCAGCTTGGGACACTCGGTCTTCTTT. It codes for CASSLGHSVFF.

The chain combines TRBV7-9 with TRBJ2-7; D ambiguous. There are 14 residues in the CDR3. CDR1 and CDR2 (germline): SEHNR, FQNEAQ (reference sequence). The V end was cut by 5 bases, the J end by 0 bases, with 11 bases between. In DNA form, the CDR3 reads TGTGCCAGCAGCCCAATCGGTGGCTCCTACGAGCAGTACTTC. As protein: CASSPIGGSYEQYF.

This rearrangement joins TRBV2 to TRBJ2-1; D not certain. V lost 7 bases to trimming and J lost 6 bases, with 10 bases between them. This CDR3 has 12 residues. The germline V gene has CDR1 SNHLY and CDR2 FYNNEI. This chain's CDR3 is CASNPRVNEQFF. The CDR3 region has the DNA TGTGCCAGCAACCCACGGGTCAATGAGCAGTTCTTC. The full variable domain, with the rest looked up from reference TRBV2 and TRBJ2-1, is EPEVTQTPSHQVTQMGQEVILRCVPISNHLYFYWYRQILGQKVEFLVSFYNNEISEKSEIFDDQFSVERPDGSNFTLKIRSTKLEDSAMYFCASNPRVNEQFFGPGTRLTVL.

The genes are TRBV4-2 and TRBJ2-3, with a weak D call TRBD2 (6 bases). The CDR3 runs to 19 residues. V was trimmed by 0 bases and J by 4 bases, leaving 23 bases between them. The germline V gene has CDR1 LGHNA and CDR2 YNFKEQ. CDR3 sequence reads: CASSQEVWGSGHVSDTQYF. The CDR3 DNA follows: TGTGCCAGCAGCCAAGAGGTTTGGGGAAGCGGGCACGTCTCAGATACGCAGTATTTT.

The CDR3, as DNA: TGTGCCAGCAGCTTAATACAGGCGGGAGATACGGACATTCAGTACTTC. Protein: CASSLIQAGDTDIQYF. The chain joins TRBV7-9 to TRBJ2-4; TRBD2 agrees at 7 bases. V was pared by 2 bases and J by 8 bases, with 12 bases of the junction left unmatched. The CDR3 spans 16 residues. Germline V gene lookup returns CDR1 SEHNR and CDR2 FQNEAQ (reference sequence).

The rearrangement links TRBV25-1 to TRBJ2-3; no firm D call. This CDR3 contains 15 residues. Germline V gene lookup returns CDR1 MGHDK and CDR2 SYGVNS. Between the trimmed V and J ends, which lost 1 base and 0 bases, there was a span of 8 bases. The CDR3 DNA reads TGTGCCAGCAGTGAATTATATTCTAGCACAGATACGCAGTATTTT. It is translated as CASSELYSSTDTQYF. The full variable domain, completed using reference TRBV25-1 and TRBJ2-3, is EADIYQTPRYLVIGTGKKITLECSQTMGHDKMYWYQQDPGMELHLIHYSYGVNSTEKGDLSSESTVSRIRTEHFPLTLESARPSHTSQYLCASSELYSSTDTQYFGPGTRLTVL.

The chain couples TRBV29-1 to TRBJ2-3; 8 nucleotides align to TRBD2. The V gene's germline CDR1 is SQVTM and CDR2 ANQGSEA. The CDR3 consists of 14 residues. V lost 5 bases, J lost 0 bases, and 4 bases stayed unmatched. CDR3 sequence: CSVFLAGSTDTQYF. In DNA form, the CDR3 reads TGCAGCGTTTTCCTAGCGGGCAGCACAGATACGCAGTATTTT.

The J gene is TRBJ2-7, the V gene TRBV7-9; D perhaps matches TRBD1 (5 bases). Trimming removed 5 bases from V and 3 bases from J, with 11 bases in between. This CDR3 contains 13 residues. Germline V CDR1 and CDR2: SEHNR, FQNEAQ (reference sequence). CDR3 nucleotide sequence: TGTGCCAGCAGCCTTCAGGGCCGCTACGAGCAGTACTTC. Its translation is CASSLQGRYEQYF. The entire variable domain, with the rest obtained from reference TRBV7-9 and TRBJ2-7, is as follows: DTGVSQNPRHKITKRGQNVTFRCDPISEHNRLYWYRQTLGQGPEFLTYFQNEAQLEKSRLLSDRFSAERPKGSFSTLEIQRTEQGDSAMYLCASSLQGRYEQYFGPGTRLTVT.

The chain couples TRBV7-2 to TRBJ2-5; TRBD2 matches at 8 bases. Germline V gene sequence: CDR1 SGHTA, CDR2 FQGNSA. J gave up 5 bases and V 8 bases, and 13 bases lay outside the gene matches. This CDR3 region has 15 residues. The DNA for the CDR3 is TGTGCCAGCGGTCGATACGGGGGGGCGGGCGAGACCCAGTACTTC. Translating gives CASGRYGGAGETQYF.

V and J are TRBV18 and TRBJ2-1, with D tentatively TRBD2 (6 bases). The germline V gene has CDR1 KGHSH and CDR2 LQKENI. Between the trimmed V and J ends, which lost 7 bases and 3 bases, there was a span of 16 bases. The CDR3 runs 15 residues. The CDR3 loop is CASFTRLDHYNEQFF. The CDR3 DNA sequence: TGTGCCAGCTTCACAAGACTAGATCACTACAATGAGCAGTTCTTC.

The genes are TRBV29-1 and TRBJ1-2; D is undetermined. The germline V gene has CDR1 SQVTM and CDR2 ANQGSEA. The V gene lost 7 bases and the J gene lost 8 bases, with 17 bases spanning the gap. This CDR3 has 12 amino acids. CDR3 nucleotides: TGCAGCGCGGCCGAGGGCTTAAAGGGCTACACCTTC. As protein: CSAAEGLKGYTF.

This chain joins TRBV2 and TRBJ1-1; TRBD1 agrees at 7 bases. CDR1 is SNHLY and CDR2 is FYNNEI in the germline V gene. The CDR3 runs to 16 residues. With V trimmed by 5 bases and J by 0 bases, 9 bases remained unmatched. The CDR3 nucleotides read TGTGCCAGCAGTTCCACAGGGGTCGGGGTGAACACTGAAGCTTTCTTT. The encoded protein is CASSSTGVGVNTEAFF.

The rearrangement uses TRBV6-6 and TRBJ1-1; D perhaps matches TRBD1 (6 bases). The CDR3 runs 16 residues. The ends were cut back, 2 bases at V and 0 bases at J, with 13 bases in the middle. Germline-derived CDR1 and CDR2 are MNHNY and SVGAGI (reference sequence). CDR3 coding DNA: TGTGCCAGCAGTTACCCACGCACAGGGATGAACACTGAAGCTTTCTTT. Its protein product is CASSYPRTGMNTEAFF.

V gene TRBV5-6 combines with J gene TRBJ2-7; tentatively, D is TRBD2 (5 bases). V was clipped by 0 bases and J by 3 bases, with 7 bases between them. The V gene's germline CDR1 is SGHDT and CDR2 YYEEEE. CDR3 length: 13 residues. As DNA, the CDR3 is TGTGCCAGCAGCTTGGGGACTCACTACGAGCAGTACTTC. This sequence encodes CASSLGTHYEQYF.

The chain is built from TRBV9 and TRBJ2-7, with TRBD2 identical over 12 bases. This CDR3 contains 17 residues. The V segment lost 4 bases and the J segment 0 bases; nucleotides outside the gene matches: 8. CDR1 and CDR2 (germline): SGDLS, YYNGEE. The CDR3 DNA reads as TGTGCCAGCAGCCCCCTAGCGGGGGGGCTTAGCTCCTACGAGCAGTACTTC. Amino acids: CASSPLAGGLSSYEQYF.

CDR3 in DNA: TGTGCCAGCAGCGCCCTACAGGGGGCGAGGGTTGAAGCTTTCTTT. Protein product: CASSALQGARVEAFF. The chain employs TRBV9 and TRBJ1-1, with TRBD1 matching over 9 bases. The V and J ends lost 3 bases and 7 bases, in that order; junction bases with no gene match: 10. Germline V gene data show CDR1 as SGDLS and CDR2 as YYNGEE. The CDR3 sequence is 15 residues long.

This sequence joins TRBV5-1 and TRBJ2-5; 12 bases align to TRBD1. The length of the CDR3 is 18 residues. Germline V gene sequence: CDR1 SGHRS, CDR2 YFSETQ. The V gene end was trimmed by 0 bases and the J gene end by 1 base; junction bases not matched to a gene: 7. CDR3 sequence reads: CASSLGGTGGTVQETQYF. The CDR3 bases are TGCGCCAGCAGCTTGGGAGGGACAGGGGGCACGGTCCAAGAGACCCAGTACTTC.

This chain joins TRBV29-1 and TRBJ2-5; 8 bases line up with TRBD2. The CDR3 covers 14 residues. The germline CDR1 and CDR2 sequences are SQVTM and ANQGSEA. With V trimmed by 4 bases and J by 5 bases, 9 bases remained unmatched. The CDR3 is CSVGLTPGGETQYF. Written as DNA, the CDR3 is TGCAGCGTTGGCTTGACACCGGGAGGGGAGACCCAGTACTTC.